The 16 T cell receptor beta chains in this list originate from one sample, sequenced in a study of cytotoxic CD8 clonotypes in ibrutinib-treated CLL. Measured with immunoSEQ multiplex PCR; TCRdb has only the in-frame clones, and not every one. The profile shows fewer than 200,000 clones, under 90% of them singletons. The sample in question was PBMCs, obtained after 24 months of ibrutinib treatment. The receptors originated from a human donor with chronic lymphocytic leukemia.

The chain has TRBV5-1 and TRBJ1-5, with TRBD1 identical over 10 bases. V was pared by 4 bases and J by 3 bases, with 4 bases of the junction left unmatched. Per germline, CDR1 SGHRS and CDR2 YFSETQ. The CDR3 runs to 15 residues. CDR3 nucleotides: TGCGCCAGCAGCGGGGGGACAGGGGACAATCAGCCCCAGCATTTT. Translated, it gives CASSGGTGDNQPQHF.

This CDR3 reads CASSQVKVPGGLGYGYTF. The CDR3 bases are TGCGCCAGCAGCCAAGTGAAGGTCCCTGGGGGGCTAGGGTATGGCTACACCTTC. This chain uses TRBV4-3 with TRBJ1-2; perhaps TRBD1 as D (6 bases). Germline values: CDR1 LGHNA, CDR2 YSLEER. CDR3 length equals 18 residues. The V gene lost 1 base and the J gene lost 5 bases, with 23 bases spanning the gap.

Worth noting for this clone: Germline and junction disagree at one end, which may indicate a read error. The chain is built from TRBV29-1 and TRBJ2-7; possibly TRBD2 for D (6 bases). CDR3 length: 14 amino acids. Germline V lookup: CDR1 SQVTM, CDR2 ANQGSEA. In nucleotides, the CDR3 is TGCAGCGTTACCAAGCGGGTGCGCTCCAACGAGCAGTACTTC. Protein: CSVTKRVRSNEQYF.

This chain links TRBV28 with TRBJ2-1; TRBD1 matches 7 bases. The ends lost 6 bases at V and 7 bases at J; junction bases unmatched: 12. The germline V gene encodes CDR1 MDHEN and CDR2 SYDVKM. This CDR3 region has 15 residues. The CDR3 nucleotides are TGTGCCAGCAGGACAACAGGGGAAAGTAGGAATGAGCAGTTCTTC. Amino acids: CASRTTGESRNEQFF.

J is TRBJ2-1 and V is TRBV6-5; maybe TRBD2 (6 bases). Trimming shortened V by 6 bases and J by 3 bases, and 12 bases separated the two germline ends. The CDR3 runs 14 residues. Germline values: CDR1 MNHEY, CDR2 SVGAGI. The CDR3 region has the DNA TGTGCCAGCAGAAGGGGCGGGGACTACAATGAGCAGTTCTTC. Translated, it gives CASRRGGDYNEQFF.

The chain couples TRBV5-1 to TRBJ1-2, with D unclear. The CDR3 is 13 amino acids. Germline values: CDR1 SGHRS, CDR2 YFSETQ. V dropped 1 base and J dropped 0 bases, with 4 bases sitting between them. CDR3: CASSLQANYGYTF. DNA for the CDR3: TGCGCCAGCAGCTTGCAGGCTAACTATGGCTACACCTTC.

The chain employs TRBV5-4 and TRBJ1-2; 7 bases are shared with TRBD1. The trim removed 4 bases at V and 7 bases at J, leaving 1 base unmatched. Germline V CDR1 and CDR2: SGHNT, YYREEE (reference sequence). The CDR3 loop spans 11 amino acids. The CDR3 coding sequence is TGTGCCAGCAGCACAGGGGTTGGCTACACCTTC. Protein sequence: CASSTGVGYTF. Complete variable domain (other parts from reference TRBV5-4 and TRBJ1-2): ETGVTQSPTHLIKTRGQQVTLRCSSQSGHNTVSWYQQALGQGPQFIFQYYREEENGRGNFPPRFSGLQFPNYSSELNVNALELDDSALYLCASSTGVGYTFGSGTRLTVV.

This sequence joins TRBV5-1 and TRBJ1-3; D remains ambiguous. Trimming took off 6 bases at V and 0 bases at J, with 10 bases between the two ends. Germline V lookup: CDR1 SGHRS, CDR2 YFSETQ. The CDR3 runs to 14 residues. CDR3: CASKNGYSGNTIYF. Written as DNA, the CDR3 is TGCGCCAGCAAGAACGGCTACTCTGGAAACACCATATATTTT.

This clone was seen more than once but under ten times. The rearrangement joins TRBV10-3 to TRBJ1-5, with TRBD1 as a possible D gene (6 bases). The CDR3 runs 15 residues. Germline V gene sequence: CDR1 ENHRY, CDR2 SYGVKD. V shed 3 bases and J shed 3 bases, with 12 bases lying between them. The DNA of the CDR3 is TGTGCCATCAGTGAAGGTCAGGGGATCAATCAGCCCCAGCATTTT. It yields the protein CAISEGQGINQPQHF.

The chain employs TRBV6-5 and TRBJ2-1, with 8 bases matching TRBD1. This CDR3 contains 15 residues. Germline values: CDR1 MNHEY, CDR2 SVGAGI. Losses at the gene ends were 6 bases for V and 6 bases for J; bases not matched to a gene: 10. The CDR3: CASRLTGQAFNEQFF. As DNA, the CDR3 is TGTGCCAGCAGGCTTACGGGACAGGCCTTCAATGAGCAGTTCTTC.

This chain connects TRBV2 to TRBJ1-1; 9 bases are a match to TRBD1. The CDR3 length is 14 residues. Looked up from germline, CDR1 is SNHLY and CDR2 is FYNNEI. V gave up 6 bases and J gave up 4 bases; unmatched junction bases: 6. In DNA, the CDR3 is TGTGCCAGCAGGGGGGACAGGGAGGTCACTGAAGCTTTCTTT. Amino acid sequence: CASRGDREVTEAFF.

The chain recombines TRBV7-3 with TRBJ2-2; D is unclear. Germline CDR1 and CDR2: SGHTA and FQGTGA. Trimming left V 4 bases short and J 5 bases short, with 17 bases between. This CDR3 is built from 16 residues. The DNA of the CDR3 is TGTGCCAGCAGCTCCTCGGTGGGGTTTGGGACCGGGGAGCTGTTTTTT. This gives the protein CASSSSVGFGTGELFF.

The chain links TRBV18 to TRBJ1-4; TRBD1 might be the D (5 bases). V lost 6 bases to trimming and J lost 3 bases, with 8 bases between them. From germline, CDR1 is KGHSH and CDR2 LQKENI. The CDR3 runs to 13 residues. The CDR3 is CASSGGANEKLFF. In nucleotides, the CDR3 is TGTGCCAGCTCGGGGGGAGCTAATGAAAAACTGTTTTTT.

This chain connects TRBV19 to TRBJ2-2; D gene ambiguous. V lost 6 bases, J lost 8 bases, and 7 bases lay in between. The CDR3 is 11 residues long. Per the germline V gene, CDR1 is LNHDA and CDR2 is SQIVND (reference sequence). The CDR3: CASRGKGELFF. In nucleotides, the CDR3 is TGTGCCAGTAGGGGGAAGGGGGAGCTGTTTTTT.

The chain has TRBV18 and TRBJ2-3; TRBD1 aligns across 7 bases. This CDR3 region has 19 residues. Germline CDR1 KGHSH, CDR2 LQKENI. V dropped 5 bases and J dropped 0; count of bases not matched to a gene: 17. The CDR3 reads CASSSLTILTGSSTDTQYF. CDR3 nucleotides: TGTGCCAGCTCATCTCTAACCATCCTGACAGGGTCTAGCACAGATACGCAGTATTTT.

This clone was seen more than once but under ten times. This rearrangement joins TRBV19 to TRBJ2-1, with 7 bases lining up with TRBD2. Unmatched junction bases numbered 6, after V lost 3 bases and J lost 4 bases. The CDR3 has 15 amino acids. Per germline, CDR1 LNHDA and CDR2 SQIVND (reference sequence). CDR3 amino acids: CASSIGGRGYNEQFF. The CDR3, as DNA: TGTGCCAGTAGTATTGGCGGGAGAGGGTACAATGAGCAGTTCTTC.